A selection of T cell receptor beta chains follows, all from one sample in a study of identical twins. In TCRdb, the 5' RACE reads were re-called with MiXCR into one record per CDR3 protein. Of about 240,000 distinct CDR3 sequences listed, about 11% were seen once; the top ten hold approximately 9.1%. The sequenced sample consisted of memory T cells sorted from blood. These receptors all come from a man over 45 in good health. CDR3s include the opening cysteine and the closing phenylalanine or tryptophan. The D gene is left open where the match is weak. Clone size appears in some rows only: once, few, many, or a class for an expanded clone.

TRBD1,many,TRBJ1-5,TRBV12-3/TRBV12-4,TGTGCCAGCAGTAGGACAGGCTTCAATCAGCCCCAGCATTTT,CASSRTGFNQPQHF
TRBD2,few,TRBJ2-3,TRBV6-1,TGTGCCAGCAGTGGCGGGGGTTTCTCCCCGTATTTT,CASSGGGFSPYF
NA,many,TRBJ1-6,TRBV20-1,TGCAGTGCTAGGTGGCAGGAAAATTCACCCCTCCACTTT,CSARWQENSPLHF
TRBD1,many,TRBJ1-4,TRBV28,TGTGCCAGCAGATGGGACAGCACAACTAATGAAAAACTGTTTTTT,CASRWDSTTNEKLFF
TRBD2,many,TRBJ2-7,TRBV4-2,TGTGCCAGCAGCCACAGCGGGGGGGCCCACGAGCAGTACTTC,CASSHSGGAHEQYF
NA,many,TRBJ1-2,TRBV4-2,TGTGCCAGCAGCCTCGAGGGCGGGGGCTACACCTTC,CASSLEGGGYTF
TRBD1,NA,TRBJ2-5,TRBV5-8,TGTGCCAGCAGCACTGGGACAGTCCATCAAGAGACCCAGTACTTC,CASSTGTVHQETQYF
TRBD2,NA,TRBJ2-3,TRBV4-3,TGCGCCAGCAGCCCATTGACTAGCGGGAGTAACACAGATACGCAGTATTTT,CASSPLTSGSNTDTQYF
TRBD1,many,TRBJ1-2,TRBV12-3/TRBV12-4,TGTGCCATTTCACCGGGACAGCTCTATGGCTACACCTTC,CAISPGQLYGYTF
NA,NA,TRBJ1-2,TRBV28,TGTGCCAGCAGTCCGCAAAGGACGATAGCTCATGGCTACACCTTC,CASSPQRTIAHGYTF
TRBD2,NA,TRBJ2-2,TRBV5-1,TGCGCCAGCAGCGTGACTAGCGGGAGCTCCGGGGAGCTGTTTTTT,CASSVTSGSSGELFF
NA,NA,TRBJ2-7,TRBV4-3,TGCGCCAGCAGCCAAGAAAATGTGGGATCCTACGAGCAGTACTTC,CASSQENVGSYEQYF
NA,many,TRBJ2-2,TRBV5-1,TGCGCCAGCAGCTTGGTCGGCGGAATCCAAAGAAACACCGGGGAGCTGTTTTTT,CASSLVGGIQRNTGELFF
TRBD1,few,TRBJ2-1,TRBV20-1,TGCAGTGTGACAGGGGGCCCCTACAATGAGCAGTTCTTC,CSVTGGPYNEQFF
NA,many,TRBJ1-1,TRBV4-3,TGCGCCAGCAGCCAAGAGGACCAGCGCTCGACAGGAGCGAGGACTGAAGCTTTCTTT,CASSQEDQRSTGARTEAFF
NA,many,TRBJ2-3,TRBV3-1,TGTGCCAGCAGCCAAGGACAGGTTGATAGCACAGATACGCAGTATTTT,CASSQGQVDSTDTQYF
NA,few,TRBJ1-5,TRBV19,TGTGCCAGTAGGTCCAACAATCAGCCCCAGCATTTT,CASRSNNQPQHF
NA,many,TRBJ2-7,TRBV27,TGTGCCAGCAGCCCTTCTTTCCCATACGAGCAGTACTTC,CASSPSFPYEQYF
NA,many,TRBJ2-7,TRBV20-1,TGCAGTGCGACCGACACGTCTGCCTTCTACGAGCAGTACTTC,CSATDTSAFYEQYF
NA,NA,TRBJ2-2,TRBV7-2,TGTGCCAGCAGCCCCCAGATCGTTGTGGGGGTCGGGGAGCTGTTTTTT,CASSPQIVVGVGELFF
NA,NA,TRBJ2-1,TRBV6-2/TRBV6-3,TGTGCCAGCACCGCGCGTGTGCTACTCTCCTACAATGAGCAGTTCTTC,CASTARVLLSYNEQFF
NA,many,TRBJ2-1,TRBV29-1,TGCAGCGTTGTTCCAACCTACAATGAGCAGTTCTTC,CSVVPTYNEQFF
NA,few,TRBJ2-5,TRBV9,TGTGCCAGCGGGAGTTGGGGCCAAGAGACCCAGTACTTC,CASGSWGQETQYF
TRBD2,many,TRBJ2-7,TRBV4-3,TGCGCCAGCAGCCAAGATATTAGCGGGGGGGGTTACGAGCAGTACTTC,CASSQDISGGGYEQYF
TRBD1,few,TRBJ2-7,TRBV20-1,TGCAGTGCTCCCCGACAGGGCTCCTACGAGCAGTACTTC,CSAPRQGSYEQYF
TRBD1,NA,TRBJ2-1,TRBV6-1,TGTGCCAGCAGGCTCGGACAGGGGACCTACAATGAGCAGTTCTTC,CASRLGQGTYNEQFF